The clone carrying this T cell receptor (beta chain) was observed a handful of times. The sample is drawn from a study of blood T cell repertoires in COVID-19. The wider study: Acute and convalescent COVID-19 samples came from the United States, Italy and Spain. From T cells, B-cell-depleted T cells, or PBMCs came the material, which was cDNA or gDNA.

Original processing notes: From reference gene primer amplification, estimates of nucleated cell counts were derived. Produced via immunoSEQ multiplex PCR; TCRdb's table is partial and in-frame only. Clonal size and the V and J genes are those of that table, whereas D and trimming came from the DNA. The data hold approximately 270,000 clones, with around 89% observed a single time. The CDR3 consists of 12 residues. V was clipped by 4 bases and J by 4 bases, with 8 bases between them. The V gene's germline CDR1 is MDHEN and CDR2 SYDVKM. This clonotype was sampled from a man aged 25-40 years with acute or convalescent COVID-19. The rearrangement links TRBV28 to TRBJ2-7; D gene uncertain. The sample taken for sequencing was peripheral blood. The CDR3 here is CASSSPRYEQYF. The CDR3 nucleotides are TGTGCCAGCAGTTCCCCACGGTACGAGCAGTACTTC. The entire variable domain, with the rest obtained from reference TRBV28 and TRBJ2-7, is as follows: DVKVTQSSRYLVKRTGEKVFLECVQDMDHENMFWYRQDPGLGLRLIYFSYDVKMKEKGDIPEGYSVSREKKERFSLILESASTNQTSMYLCASSSPRYEQYFGPGTRLTVT.